A single sample is the source of the 5 T cell receptor beta chains below, sequenced in a study of memory CD8 T cells in hepatitis C reinfection. Time point: pre-reinfection, 55 to 20 weeks before reinfection detection. TCR sequencing was done directly ex vivo on sorted cells, without expansion in vitro. The assay was immunoSEQ multiplex PCR, and TCRdb's table has in-frame clones only and misses some. The profile shows 50,000 or so clones, roughly 91% of them singletons. The sequencing input was naive CD8+ T cells sorted from blood. Receptors were obtained from a man aged 18 to 35 with hepatitis C virus infection.

The rearrangement uses TRBV2 and TRBJ2-1; D uncertain. Germline V gives CDR1 SNHLY, CDR2 FYNNEI. Trimming cost V 10 bases and J 7 bases, with 14 bases left between them. This CDR3 is built from 12 residues. CDR3 sequence: CAILTMGNEQFF. DNA of the CDR3: TGTGCCATCCTGACAATGGGTAATGAGCAGTTCTTC.

The chain couples TRBV7-7 to TRBJ1-5; 9 bases match TRBD1. From germline, CDR1 is SSHAT and CDR2 FNYEAQ (reference sequence). This CDR3 has 15 residues. J gave up 6 bases and V 4 bases, and 7 bases lay outside the gene matches. CDR3 sequence: CASSSTPTGGQPQHF. In DNA, the CDR3 is TGTGCCAGCAGCTCCACCCCGACAGGGGGTCAGCCCCAGCATTTT.

The rearrangement joins TRBV28 to TRBJ2-2; 7 bases align to TRBD2. The CDR3 sequence is 13 residues long. V lost 4 bases and J lost 7; bases outside the gene matches: 3. Germline V gene lookup returns CDR1 MDHEN and CDR2 SYDVKM. The CDR3 reads CASSSPGGGELFF. CDR3 nucleotide sequence: TGTGCCAGCAGTTCCCCGGGGGGCGGGGAGCTGTTTTTT.

The chain joins TRBV15 to TRBJ1-5, with TRBD1 as a possible D gene (5 bases). With 0 bases removed from V and 0 bases from J, the gap between germline ends came to 6 bases. The germline gives CDR1 LNHNV, CDR2 YYDKDF (reference sequence). The CDR3 has 15 residues. CDR3 nucleotide sequence: TGTGCCACCAGCAGAGAAAGGGGTAGCAATCAGCCCCAGCATTTT. It specifies CATSRERGSNQPQHF.

The CDR3: CASSELAGVYEQYF. CDR3 nucleotide sequence: TGTGCCAGCAGTGAACTAGCGGGAGTTTACGAGCAGTACTTC. The V gene is TRBV6-1, the J gene TRBJ2-5, with 10 bases aligning to TRBD2. The J call is doubtful: the DNA matches TRBJ2-7 better. Per germline, CDR1 MNHNS and CDR2 SASEGT. The CDR3 runs to 14 residues.